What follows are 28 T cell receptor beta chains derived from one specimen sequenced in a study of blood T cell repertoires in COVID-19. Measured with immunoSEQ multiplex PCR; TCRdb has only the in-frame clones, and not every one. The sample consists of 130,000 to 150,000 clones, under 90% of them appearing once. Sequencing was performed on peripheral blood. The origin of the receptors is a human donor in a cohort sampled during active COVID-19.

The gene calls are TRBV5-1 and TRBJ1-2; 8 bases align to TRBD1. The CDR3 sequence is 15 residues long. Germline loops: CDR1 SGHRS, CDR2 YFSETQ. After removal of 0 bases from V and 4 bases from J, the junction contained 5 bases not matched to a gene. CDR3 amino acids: CASSLAQGAGYGYTF. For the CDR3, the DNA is TGCGCCAGCAGCTTGGCGCAGGGGGCGGGCTATGGCTACACCTTC.

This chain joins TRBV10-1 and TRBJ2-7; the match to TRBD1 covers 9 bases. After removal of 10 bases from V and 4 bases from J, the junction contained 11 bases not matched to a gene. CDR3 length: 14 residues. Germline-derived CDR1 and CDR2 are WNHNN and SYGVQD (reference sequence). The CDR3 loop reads CANCRTGDRYEQYF. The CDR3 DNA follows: TGCGCCAATTGCCGGACAGGGGATCGATACGAGCAGTACTTC.

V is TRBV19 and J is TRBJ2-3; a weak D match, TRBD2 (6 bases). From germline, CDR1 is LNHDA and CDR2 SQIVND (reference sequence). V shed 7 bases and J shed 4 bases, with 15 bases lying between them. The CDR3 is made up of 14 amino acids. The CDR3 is CASMEMGEADTQYF. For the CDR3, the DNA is TGTGCCAGTATGGAGATGGGGGAGGCAGATACGCAGTATTTT.

CDR3 sequence (DNA): TGTGCCAGCAGTACAGTAAACACCGGGGAGCTGTTTTTT. Its translation: CASSTVNTGELFF. The chain is built from TRBV12-3 or TRBV12-4 and TRBJ2-2, with D unclear. CDR3 length: 13 amino acids. Trimming left V 5 bases short and J 2 bases short, with 6 bases between.

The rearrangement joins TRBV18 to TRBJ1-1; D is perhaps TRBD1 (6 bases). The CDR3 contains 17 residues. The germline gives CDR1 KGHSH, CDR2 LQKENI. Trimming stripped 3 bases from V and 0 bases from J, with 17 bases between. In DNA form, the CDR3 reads TGTGCCAGCTCACCCACTAGAGGGGGGGCTTTGAACACTGAAGCTTTCTTT. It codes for CASSPTRGGALNTEAFF.

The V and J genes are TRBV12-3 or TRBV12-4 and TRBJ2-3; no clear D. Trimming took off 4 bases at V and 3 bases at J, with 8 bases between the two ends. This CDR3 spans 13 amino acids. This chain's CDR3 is CASSSRQTDTQYF. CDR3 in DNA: TGTGCCAGCAGTTCTCGACAAACAGATACGCAGTATTTT.

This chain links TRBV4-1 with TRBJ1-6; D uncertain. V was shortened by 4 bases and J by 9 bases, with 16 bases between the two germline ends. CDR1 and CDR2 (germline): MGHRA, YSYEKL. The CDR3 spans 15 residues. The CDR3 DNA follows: TGCGCCAGCAGCCGCTTCCGGGAGAGAATTTCACCCCTCCACTTT. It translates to CASSRFRERISPLHF.

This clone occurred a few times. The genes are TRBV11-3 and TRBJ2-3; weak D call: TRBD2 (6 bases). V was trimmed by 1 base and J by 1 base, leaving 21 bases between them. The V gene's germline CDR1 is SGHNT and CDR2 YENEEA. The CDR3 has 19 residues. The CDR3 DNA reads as TGTGCCAGCAGCTTAGGTTGGTACGTAGCGGACCTTCGCACAGATACGCAGTATTTT. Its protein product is CASSLGWYVADLRTDTQYF.

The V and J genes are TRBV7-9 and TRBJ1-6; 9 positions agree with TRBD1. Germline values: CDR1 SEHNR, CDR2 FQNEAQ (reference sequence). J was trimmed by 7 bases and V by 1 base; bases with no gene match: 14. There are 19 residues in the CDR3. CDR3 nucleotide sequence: TGTGCCAGCAGCTTAGAGGTGACAGGGGGAAGGGGGCGAAATTCACCCCTCCACTTT. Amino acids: CASSLEVTGGRGRNSPLHF.

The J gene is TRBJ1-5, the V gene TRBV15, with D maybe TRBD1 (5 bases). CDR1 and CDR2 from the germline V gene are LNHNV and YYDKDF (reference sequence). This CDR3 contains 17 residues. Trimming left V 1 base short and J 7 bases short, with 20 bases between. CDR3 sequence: CATSRALSVAGEQPQHF. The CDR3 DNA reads TGTGCCACCAGCAGAGCCCTCTCGGTCGCGGGGGAACAGCCCCAGCATTTT.

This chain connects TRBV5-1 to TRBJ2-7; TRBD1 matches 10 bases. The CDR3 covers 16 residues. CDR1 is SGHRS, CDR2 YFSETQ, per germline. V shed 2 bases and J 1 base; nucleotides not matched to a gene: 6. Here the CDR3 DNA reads TGCGCCAGCAGCTTCATACCGGGACAGGGGTCCTACGAGCAGTACTTC. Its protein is CASSFIPGQGSYEQYF.

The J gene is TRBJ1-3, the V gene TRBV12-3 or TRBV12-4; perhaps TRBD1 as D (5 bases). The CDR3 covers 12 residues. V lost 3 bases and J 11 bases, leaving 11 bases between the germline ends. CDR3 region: CASSFGPGAIYF. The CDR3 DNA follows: TGTGCCAGCAGTTTCGGGCCGGGGGCCATATATTTT.

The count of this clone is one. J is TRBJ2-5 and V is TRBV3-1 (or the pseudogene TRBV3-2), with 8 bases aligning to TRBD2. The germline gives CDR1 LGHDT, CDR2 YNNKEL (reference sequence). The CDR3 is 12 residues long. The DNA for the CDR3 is TGTGCAATCGGGGGGGCCCAGGAGACCCAGTACTTC. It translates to CAIGGAQETQYF.

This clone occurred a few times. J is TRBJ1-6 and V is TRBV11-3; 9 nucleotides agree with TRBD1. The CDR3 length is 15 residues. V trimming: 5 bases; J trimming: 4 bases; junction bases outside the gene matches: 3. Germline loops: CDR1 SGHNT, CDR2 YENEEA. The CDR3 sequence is CASSQGQGYNSPLHF. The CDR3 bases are TGTGCCAGCAGCCAGGGACAGGGTTATAATTCACCCCTCCACTTT. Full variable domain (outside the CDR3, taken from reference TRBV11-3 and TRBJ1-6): EAGVVQSPRYKIIEKKQPVAFWCNPISGHNTLYWYLQNLGQGPELLIRYENEEAVDDSQLPKDRFSAERLKGVDSTLKIQPAELGDSAVYLCASSQGQGYNSPLHFGNGTRLTVT.

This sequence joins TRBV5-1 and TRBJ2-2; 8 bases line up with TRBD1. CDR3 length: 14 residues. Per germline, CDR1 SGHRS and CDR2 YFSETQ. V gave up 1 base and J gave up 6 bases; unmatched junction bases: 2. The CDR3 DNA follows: TGCGCCAGCAGCTTGACAGGGGGTTCCGGGGAGCTGTTTTTT. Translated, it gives CASSLTGGSGELFF.

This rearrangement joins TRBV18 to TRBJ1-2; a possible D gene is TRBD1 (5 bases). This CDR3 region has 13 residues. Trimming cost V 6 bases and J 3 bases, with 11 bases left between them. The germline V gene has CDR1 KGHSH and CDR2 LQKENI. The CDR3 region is CASSRQSDYGYTF. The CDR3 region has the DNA TGTGCCAGCTCGAGACAGTCCGACTATGGCTACACCTTC. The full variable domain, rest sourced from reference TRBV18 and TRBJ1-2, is NAGVMQNPRHLVRRRGQEARLRCSPMKGHSHVYWYRQLPEEGLKFMVYLQKENIIDESGMPKERFSAEFPKEGPSILRIQQVVRGDSAAYFCASSRQSDYGYTFGSGTRLTVV.

CDR3 coding DNA: TGTGCCAGCAGTTTAAGCGGTGGCGGGGCGCAAGAGACCCAGTACTTC. Encoded protein: CASSLSGGGAQETQYF. The chain has TRBV28 and TRBJ2-5, with D perhaps TRBD2 (6 bases). Germline V gene data show CDR1 as MDHEN and CDR2 as SYDVKM. The CDR3 runs to 16 residues. V dropped 2 bases and J dropped 2 bases, with 15 bases sitting between them.

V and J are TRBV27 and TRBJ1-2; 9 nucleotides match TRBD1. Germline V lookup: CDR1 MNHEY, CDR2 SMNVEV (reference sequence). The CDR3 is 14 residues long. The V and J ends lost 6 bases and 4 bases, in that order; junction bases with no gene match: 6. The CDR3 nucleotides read TGTGCCAGCAGCCCTAGACAGGGGGTCTATGGCTACACCTTC. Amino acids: CASSPRQGVYGYTF.

CDR3 protein: CASSGQGYAEAFF. CDR3 sequence (DNA): TGTGCCAGCAGCGGACAGGGATACGCTGAAGCTTTCTTT. The gene calls are TRBV5-4 and TRBJ1-1, with 8 bases identical to TRBD1. In germline, CDR1 is SGHNT, CDR2 YYREEE (reference sequence). The junction had 5 bases not matched to a gene; V was cut back by 4 bases and J by 6 bases. The CDR3 consists of 13 residues.

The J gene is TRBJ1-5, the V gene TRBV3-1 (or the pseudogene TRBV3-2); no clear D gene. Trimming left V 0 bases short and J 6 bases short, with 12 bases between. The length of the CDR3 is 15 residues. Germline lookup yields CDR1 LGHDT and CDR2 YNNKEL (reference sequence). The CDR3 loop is CASSQDFGSGQPQHF. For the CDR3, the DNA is TGTGCCAGCAGCCAAGATTTCGGTAGCGGTCAGCCCCAGCATTTT.

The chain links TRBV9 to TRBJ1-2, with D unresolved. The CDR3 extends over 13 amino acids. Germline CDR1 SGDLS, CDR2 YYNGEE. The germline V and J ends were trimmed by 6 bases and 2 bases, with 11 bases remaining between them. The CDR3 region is CASNDEGNYGYTF. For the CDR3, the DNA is TGTGCCAGCAATGATGAGGGAAACTATGGCTACACCTTC.

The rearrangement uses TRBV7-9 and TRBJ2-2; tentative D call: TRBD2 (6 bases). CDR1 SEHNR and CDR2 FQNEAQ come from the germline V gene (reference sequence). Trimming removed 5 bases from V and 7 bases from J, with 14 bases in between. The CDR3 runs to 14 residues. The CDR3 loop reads CASSNRDSNGELFF. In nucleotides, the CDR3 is TGTGCCAGCAGCAACCGGGACTCCAACGGGGAGCTGTTTTTT.

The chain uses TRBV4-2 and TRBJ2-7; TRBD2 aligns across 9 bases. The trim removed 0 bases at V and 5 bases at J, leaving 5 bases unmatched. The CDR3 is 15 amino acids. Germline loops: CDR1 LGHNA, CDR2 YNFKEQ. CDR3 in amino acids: CASSQEDSGGNEQYF. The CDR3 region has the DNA TGTGCCAGCAGCCAAGAGGATAGCGGGGGCAACGAGCAGTACTTC.

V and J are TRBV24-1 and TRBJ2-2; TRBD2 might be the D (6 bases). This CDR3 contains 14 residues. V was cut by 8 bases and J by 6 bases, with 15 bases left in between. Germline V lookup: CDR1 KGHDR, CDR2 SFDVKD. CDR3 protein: CATKTSSGAGELFF. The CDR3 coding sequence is TGTGCCACCAAGACGAGTTCGGGGGCCGGGGAGCTGTTTTTT.

The DNA of the CDR3 is TGTGCCAGCAGCTTAGACAGGCCTAACTATGGCTACACCTTC. The encoded protein is CASSLDRPNYGYTF. The V call is TRBV11-3, the J call TRBJ1-2, with D unresolved. The CDR3 runs to 14 residues. The germline V and J ends were trimmed by 0 bases and 0 bases, with 5 bases remaining between them. Germline-derived CDR1 and CDR2 are SGHNT and YENEEA.

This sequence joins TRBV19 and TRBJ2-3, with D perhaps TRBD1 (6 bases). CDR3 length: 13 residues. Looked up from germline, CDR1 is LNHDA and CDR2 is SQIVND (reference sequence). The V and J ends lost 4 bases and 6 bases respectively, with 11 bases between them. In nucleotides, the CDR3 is TGTGCCAGTAGTAGGCCCAGGGGTGATACGCAGTATTTT. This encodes CASSRPRGDTQYF. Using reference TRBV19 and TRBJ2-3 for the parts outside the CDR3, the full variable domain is DGGITQSPKYLFRKEGQNVTLSCEQNLNHDAMYWYRQDPGQGLRLIYYSQIVNDFQKGDIAEGYSVSREKKESFPLTVTSAQKNPTAFYLCASSRPRGDTQYFGPGTRLTVL.

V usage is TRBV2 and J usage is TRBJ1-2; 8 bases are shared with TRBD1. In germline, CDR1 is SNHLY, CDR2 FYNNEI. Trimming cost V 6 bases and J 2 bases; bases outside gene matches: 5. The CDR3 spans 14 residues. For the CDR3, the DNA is TGTGCCAGCAGCGAACAGGGGGACAACTATGGCTACACCTTC. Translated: CASSEQGDNYGYTF.

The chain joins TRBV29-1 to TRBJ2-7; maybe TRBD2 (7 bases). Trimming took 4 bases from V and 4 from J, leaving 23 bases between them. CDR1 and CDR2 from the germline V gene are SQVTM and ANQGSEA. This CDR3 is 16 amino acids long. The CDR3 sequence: CSVGGGGFQNPYEQYF. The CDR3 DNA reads TGCAGCGTTGGGGGAGGGGGATTTCAAAACCCTTACGAGCAGTACTTC.